Listed below are T cell receptor beta chains from one sample, sequenced in a study of blood T cell repertoires in COVID-19. The method was immunoSEQ multiplex PCR; TCRdb's version includes in-frame clones alone and lacks a portion of them. Here the sample spans fewer than 350,000 clones, roughly 90% being singletons. Sequenced sample: PBMCs or T cells enriched from blood (not recorded which). Receptors were obtained from a woman between 40 and 55 years old with acute COVID-19. Each CDR3 is given with its conserved first and last residue. The D gene is left open where the match is weak. Clone size is shown for a subset of rows, as once, few, many or a class of expanded clone.

J gene	V gene	CDR3 length	clone size	D gene	CDR3 DNA	CDR3 protein
TRBJ1-2	TRBV28	12	.	.	TGTGCCAGCAGTTTACAGGACTATGGCTACACCTTC	CASSLQDYGYTF
TRBJ2-7	TRBV24-1	15	once	TRBD1	TGTGCCACCAGTGATGGGACAGGGTCATACTACGAGCAGTACTTC	CATSDGTGSYYEQYF
TRBJ2-1	TRBV6-5	14	.	.	TGTGCCAGCAGTTCCCAAGTTGGCCCCGATGAGCAGTTCTTC	CASSSQVGPDEQFF
TRBJ1-6	TRBV18	14	once	.	TGTGCCAGCTCAGAGGCGAGGGATAATTCACCCCTCCACTTT	CASSEARDNSPLHF
TRBJ1-5	TRBV5-1	14	.	.	TGCGCCAGCAGCGCGGACTCGAGCAATCAGCCCCAGCATTTT	CASSADSSNQPQHF
TRBJ1-4	TRBV12-3/TRBV12-4	13	.	.	TGTGCCAGCAGTTTAAGCCAAGATGAAAAACTGTTTTTT	CASSLSQDEKLFF
TRBJ2-2	TRBV24-1	15	.	TRBD2	TGTGCCACCGGTCTTAGCGGGGGGACCACCGGGGAGCTGTTTTTT	CATGLSGGTTGELFF
TRBJ2-2	TRBV7-2	12	once	.	TGTGCCAGCAGCTTAGATCTCGGGGAGCTGTTTTTT	CASSLDLGELFF
TRBJ1-1	TRBV11-3	16	.	TRBD1	TGTGCCAGCAGCTCCGTCCGGGACAGGGGGGGAACTGAAGCTTTCTTT	CASSSVRDRGGTEAFF
TRBJ2-2	TRBV30	18	.	TRBD2	TGTGCCTGGAGTGTGTCCAATTTGATTGCGGGGGGCAAAAGGGAGCTGTTTTTT	CAWSVSNLIAGGKRELFF
TRBJ2-7	TRBV5-4	19	.	TRBD2	TGTGCCAGCAGCTCGCGGAAGGCCATGGCGGGAGGACCAAGTATAGGGCAGTACTTC	CASSSRKAMAGGPSIGQYF
TRBJ2-7	TRBV28	14	.	TRBD1	TGTGCCAGCAGTTTACCCGACAGGGTCTACGAGCAGTACTTC	CASSLPDRVYEQYF
TRBJ2-5	TRBV7-3	13	.	TRBD1	TGTGCCAGCAGCCCACAGGGGCGGGAGACCCAGTACTTC	CASSPQGRETQYF
TRBJ2-2	TRBV27	13	.	.	TGTGCCAGCAGTTCCCCCCCGGGCGGGGAGCTGTTTTTT	CASSSPPGGELFF
TRBJ2-3	TRBV9	12	.	.	TGTGCCAGCAGCTCGAGCACAGATACGCAGTATTTT	CASSSSTDTQYF
TRBJ2-2	TRBV4-1	16	.	TRBD2	TGCGCCAGCAGCCCCACCCAGCGGGAGCGGCCCGGGGAGCTGTTTTTT	CASSPTQRERPGELFF
TRBJ1-2	TRBV3-1/TRBV3-2	12	.	.	TGTGCCAGCAGCCAAGCGGCCAGAGACAACACCTTC	CASSQAARDNTF
TRBJ1-1	TRBV6-2/TRBV6-3	12	.	.	TGTGCCAGCAGTTACGGTCCAGGGAAAGCTTTCTTT	CASSYGPGKAFF
TRBJ1-1	TRBV29-1	13	.	TRBD1	TGCAGCGTGCACAGGGGGTCCGGCACTGAAGCTTTCTTT	CSVHRGSGTEAFF
TRBJ1-2	TRBV2	18	.	TRBD1	TGTGCCAGCAGTAGGTTAATAGTCGGACAGGCCCTTAACTATGGCTACACCTTC	CASSRLIVGQALNYGYTF